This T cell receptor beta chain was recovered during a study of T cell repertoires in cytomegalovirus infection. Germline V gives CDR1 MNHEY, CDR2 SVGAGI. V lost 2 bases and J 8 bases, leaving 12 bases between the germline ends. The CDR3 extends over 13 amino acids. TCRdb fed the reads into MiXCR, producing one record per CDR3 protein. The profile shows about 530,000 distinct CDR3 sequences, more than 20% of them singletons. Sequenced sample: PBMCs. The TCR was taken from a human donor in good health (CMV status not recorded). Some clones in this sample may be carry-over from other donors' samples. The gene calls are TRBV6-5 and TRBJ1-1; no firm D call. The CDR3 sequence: CASSYGGSSEAFF. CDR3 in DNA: TGTGCCAGCAGTTACGGCGGCAGTAGCGAAGCTTTCTTT.